This is a list of T cell receptor beta chains from one sample in a study of shared clonotypes between healthy human individuals. Some clones are missing from TCRdb's copy, which holds only in-frame ones; the method was immunoSEQ multiplex PCR. The table has roughly 2.5 million clones, roughly 92% seen once. Sequencing input: naive CD4+ T cells sorted from blood. These receptors were obtained from a man aged 18 to 29 in good health. The CDR3 runs from the conserved cysteine through the conserved F or W. The D gene is left open where the match is weak. Clone size, where shown, is once, few, many, or a class for clones that have expanded.

j_call clone_size d_call v_call cdr3_aa cdr3_nt
TRBJ1-1 . . TRBV19 CASSIEQRQNTEAFF TGTGCCAGTAGTATAGAACAAAGGCAGAACACTGAAGCTTTCTTT
TRBJ2-7 . . TRBV28 CASSIGTPVGSYEQYF TGTGCCAGCAGTATCGGGACACCTGTAGGGTCCTACGAGCAGTACTTC
TRBJ2-1 . TRBD2 TRBV11-2 CASSPGRVSYNEQFF TGTGCCAGCAGCCCGGGGAGGGTATCCTACAATGAGCAGTTCTTC
TRBJ2-5 . . TRBV7-2 CASSSEGGRETQYF TGTGCCAGCAGTTCTGAGGGGGGCCGGGAGACCCAGTACTTC
TRBJ2-3 once . TRBV15 CATRRQGSWTDTQYF TGTGCCACCAGGAGGCAGGGGAGTTGGACAGATACGCAGTATTTT
TRBJ2-7 . . TRBV11-2 CAGSRRVGSYEQYF TGTGCCGGCAGCCGTAGGGTGGGCTCCTACGAGCAGTACTTC
TRBJ2-2 . . TRBV6-6 CASSYPGELLF TGTGCCAGCAGTTACCCCGGGGAGCTGCTTTTT
TRBJ1-5 . . TRBV19 CASSIPGASNQPQHF TGTGCCAGTAGTATCCCGGGGGCAAGCAATCAGCCCCAGCATTTT
TRBJ1-2 . . TRBV11-2 CASSSFSQGGYTF TGTGCCAGCAGCTCTTTTTCACAGGGAGGGTACACCTTC
TRBJ2-7 . . TRBV30 CAWSVRGGVYYEQYF TGTGCCTGGAGTGTACGCGGCGGGGTTTACTACGAGCAGTACTTC
TRBJ1-6 . . TRBV18 CASSPQTNSPLHF TGTGCCAGCTCACCCCAGACTAATTCACCCCTCCACTTT
TRBJ1-2 . TRBD1 TRBV28 CASSLAQGGGYTF TGTGCCAGCAGTTTAGCACAGGGGGGTGGCTACACCTTC
TRBJ2-5 . TRBD1 TRBV2 CASRDGTGGQETQYF TGTGCCAGCAGAGACGGGACAGGAGGACAAGAGACCCAGTACTTC
TRBJ2-7 . TRBD1 TRBV9 CASSLRDSVSYEQYF TGTGCCAGCAGCCTAAGGGACAGCGTCTCCTACGAGCAGTACTTC
TRBJ2-3 . TRBD2 TRBV11-2 CASSYLAGVFTDTQYF TGTGCCAGCAGCTACCTAGCGGGAGTCTTCACAGATACGCAGTATTTT
TRBJ1-1 . . TRBV7-2 CASMEGRTEAFF TGTGCCAGCATGGAAGGGAGGACTGAAGCTTTCTTT
TRBJ2-7 . . TRBV2 CASSENAPEQYF TGTGCCAGCAGTGAAAACGCTCCCGAGCAGTACTTC
TRBJ2-2 . TRBD1 TRBV5-1 CASSFQTARGTGELFF TGCGCCAGCAGCTTTCAAACGGCCAGGGGGACCGGGGAGCTGTTTTTT
TRBJ1-1 . TRBD1 TRBV6-5 CASSRTGGTTEAFF TGTGCCAGCAGCCGCACAGGGGGGACCACTGAAGCTTTCTTT
TRBJ2-2 . . TRBV7-2 CASSLTPPLPGELFF TGTGCCAGCAGCTTAACCCCCCCATTGCCCGGGGAGCTGTTTTTT
TRBJ2-3 . TRBD2 TRBV6-5 CASRKRGGVDTQYF TGTGCCAGCAGGAAGCGGGGGGGTGTAGATACGCAGTATTTT
TRBJ1-2 . . TRBV4-1 CASSQGPAGAGYGYTF TGCGCCAGCAGCCAAGGACCCGCCGGCGCAGGCTATGGCTACACCTTC
TRBJ2-4 . . TRBV5-8 CASSLEPGTDIQYF TGTGCCAGCAGCTTGGAACCGGGGACGGACATTCAGTACTTC
TRBJ2-2 . . TRBV9 CASSEDGRGFGELFF TGTGCCAGCAGCGAGGATGGAAGAGGCTTCGGGGAGCTGTTTTTT
TRBJ1-6 . . TRBV18 CASSPPGVDSPLHF TGTGCCAGCTCACCACCGGGGGTTGATTCACCCCTCCACTTT
TRBJ2-7 . . TRBV5-6 CASTYRGAGEQYF TGTGCCAGCACCTACCGAGGGGCTGGGGAGCAGTACTTC
TRBJ2-6 . TRBD1 TRBV7-2 CASSGTGVGANVLTF TGTGCCAGCAGCGGGACAGGGGTTGGGGCCAACGTCCTGACTTTC
TRBJ2-7 . . TRBV6-6 CATRRSDEQYF TGTGCCACCCGGCGCTCGGACGAGCAGTACTTC
TRBJ1-2 . . TRBV27 CASSLYGARGYTF TGTGCCAGCAGTTTATACGGGGCGCGTGGCTACACCTTC
TRBJ2-7 . TRBD1 TRBV10-3 CAISESRGQTSYEQYF TGTGCCATCAGTGAGTCTCGGGGACAGACTTCCTACGAGCAGTACTTC
TRBJ2-7 . TRBD2 TRBV18 CASSPFGGDEQYF TGTGCCAGCTCACCATTCGGGGGGGACGAGCAGTACTTC
TRBJ2-7 . . TRBV30 CAWTWTVGSYEQYF TGTGCCTGGACATGGACCGTCGGGTCCTACGAGCAGTACTTC
TRBJ2-7 . . TRBV19 CASSPGAGGGSEQYF TGTGCCAGTAGCCCTGGGGCAGGGGGAGGAAGCGAGCAGTACTTC
TRBJ2-2 . . TRBV7-9 CASSARGGAGELFF TGTGCCAGCAGCGCGAGAGGGGGAGCCGGGGAGCTGTTTTTT
TRBJ2-7 . TRBD1 TRBV11-3 CASSSRDRGPYEQYF TGTGCCAGCAGCTCACGGGACAGGGGTCCCTACGAGCAGTACTTC
TRBJ2-1 . TRBD2 TRBV11-3 CASKSGSSYNEQFF TGTGCCAGCAAAAGCGGGAGCTCCTACAATGAGCAGTTCTTC
TRBJ2-2 . TRBD2 TRBV10-3 CAISEGGRLNTGELFF TGTGCCATCAGTGAGGGCGGGAGGCTTAACACCGGGGAGCTGTTTTTT
TRBJ2-1 . TRBD2 TRBV5-1 CASSLVASGSSYNEQFF TGCGCCAGCAGCTTGGTGGCTAGCGGGAGCTCCTACAATGAGCAGTTCTTC
TRBJ2-5 once TRBD1 TRBV5-1 CASSSQTGGNQETQYF TGCGCCAGCAGCTCGCAGACAGGGGGCAACCAAGAGACCCAGTACTTC
TRBJ2-3 . TRBD2 TRBV18 CASSPRGTSRDTQYF TGTGCCAGCTCACCCCGGGGGACTAGCAGAGATACGCAGTATTTT
TRBJ1-4 . . TRBV6-6 CASSSRTGTTNEKLFF TGTGCCAGCAGTTCTCGGACGGGCACAACTAATGAAAAACTGTTTTTT
TRBJ2-3 . TRBD2 TRBV10-3 CAISRASVGGGLDTQYF TGTGCCATCAGTAGAGCTTCCGTGGGCGGGGGTCTTGATACGCAGTATTTT
TRBJ2-3 . . TRBV30 CAWSSGLWDTQYF TGTGCCTGGAGTTCGGGGCTTTGGGATACGCAGTATTTT
TRBJ2-7 . . TRBV19 CASSTDSRYEQYF TGTGCCAGTAGTACGGACAGTAGGTACGAGCAGTACTTC
TRBJ2-6 . . TRBV11-2 CASRVSGANVLTF TGTGCCAGCAGGGTCTCTGGGGCCAACGTCCTGACTTTC
TRBJ1-1 . TRBD1 TRBV19 CASRHRGNTEAFF TGTGCCAGTAGACACAGGGGGAACACTGAAGCTTTCTTT
TRBJ2-5 . TRBD1 TRBV30 CAWRGHGTGEETQYF TGTGCCTGGAGGGGGCACGGGACAGGGGAAGAGACCCAGTACTTC
TRBJ1-4 . . TRBV7-6 CASSLWGASNEKLFF TGTGCCAGCAGCTTGTGGGGGGCTTCTAATGAAAAACTGTTTTTT
TRBJ2-3 . . TRBV13 CASSLRLAGNTDTQYF TGTGCCAGCAGCTTACGATTGGCGGGGAACACAGATACGCAGTATTTT
TRBJ1-1 . . TRBV5-1 CASSSVGQLNTEAFF TGCGCCAGCAGCTCGGTCGGACAGCTGAACACTGAAGCTTTCTTT
TRBJ2-1 . . TRBV7-9 CASSLSFDEQFF TGTGCCAGCAGCTTATCGTTCGATGAGCAGTTCTTC
TRBJ2-2 . . TRBV7-8 CASSSNAGFLFF TGTGCCAGCAGCTCGAACGCAGGGTTTCTGTTTTTT
TRBJ1-5 . . TRBV29-1 CSVEERVEVNLDNQPQHF TGCAGCGTTGAAGAAAGGGTTGAAGTCAACCTGGACAATCAGCCCCAGCATTTT
TRBJ1-4 . . TRBV7-2 CASSPKGFTNEKLFF TGTGCCAGCAGCCCGAAGGGGTTTACTAATGAAAAACTGTTTTTT
TRBJ2-1 . TRBD2 TRBV4-1 CASSQVGLAGVQFF TGCGCCAGCAGCCAAGTTGGGTTAGCGGGAGTTCAGTTCTTC
TRBJ2-1 . . TRBV18 CASSPARVYNEQFF TGTGCCAGCTCACCAGCCAGGGTCTACAATGAGCAGTTCTTC
TRBJ2-7 . . TRBV19 CASSINDRKDEQYF TGTGCCAGTAGTATAAATGACAGAAAAGACGAGCAGTACTTC
TRBJ1-6 . . TRBV7-2 CASSETPDGKGWRSPLHF TGTGCCAGCAGCGAAACCCCTGATGGAAAAGGGTGGCGGTCACCCCTCCACTTT
TRBJ2-3 . . TRBV21-1 CASSKLRGFSTDTQYF TGTGCCAGCAGCAAACTTAGGGGGTTTAGCACAGATACGCAGTATTTT
TRBJ1-6 once TRBD1 TRBV2 CASIALQGQKSPLHF TGTGCCAGCATCGCCCTACAGGGGCAGAAGTCACCCCTCCACTTT